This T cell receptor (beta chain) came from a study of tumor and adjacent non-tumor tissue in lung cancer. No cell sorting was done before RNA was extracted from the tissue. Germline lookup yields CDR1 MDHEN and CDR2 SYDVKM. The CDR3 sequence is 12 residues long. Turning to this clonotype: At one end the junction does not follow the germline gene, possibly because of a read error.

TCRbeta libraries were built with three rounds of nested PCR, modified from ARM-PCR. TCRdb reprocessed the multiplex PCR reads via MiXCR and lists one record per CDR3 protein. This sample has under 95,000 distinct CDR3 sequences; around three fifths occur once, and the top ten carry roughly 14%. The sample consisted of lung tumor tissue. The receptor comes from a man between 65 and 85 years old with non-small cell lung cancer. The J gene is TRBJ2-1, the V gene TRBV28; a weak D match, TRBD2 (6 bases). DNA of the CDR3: TGTGCCAGCAGTTTCTCTCCCCGGGAGCACTTCTTC. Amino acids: CASSFSPREHFF.